The 28 T cell receptor beta chains in this list originate from one sample, sequenced in a study of cytomegalovirus exposure and HLA in healthy donors. PCR used 60 Vbeta primers and 13 Jbeta primers. TCRdb's table, derived via immunoSEQ multiplex PCR, lists solely in-frame clones and lacks some. Of 90,000 to 120,000 clones in the sample, around 10% were seen once. Material: PBMCs. These receptors were obtained from a man aged 40-49 years in good health and CMV-seropositive.

There are a few counts of this clone. The CDR3 DNA reads as TGTGCCAGCAGCGAAGACGGGACAGACTACGAGCAGTACTTC. Amino acid sequence: CASSEDGTDYEQYF. The chain has TRBV6-6 and TRBJ2-5, with TRBD1 identical over 7 bases. TRBJ2-7 explains the end of the DNA better; the J call may be wrong. CDR1 and CDR2 (germline): MNHNY, SVGAGI (reference sequence). This CDR3 is built from 14 residues.

This clone was seen more than once but under ten times. This chain connects TRBV25-1 to TRBJ2-6; D perhaps matches TRBD1 (5 bases). The CDR3 loop spans 14 amino acids. Germline V lookup: CDR1 MGHDK, CDR2 SYGVNS. V lost 5 bases, J lost 2 bases, and 7 bases lay in between. As DNA, the CDR3 is TGTGCCAGCAGTAAAGGGGCTGGGGCCAACGTCCTGACTTTC. Protein product: CASSKGAGANVLTF.

This clone occurred a few times. V gene TRBV7-2 combines with J gene TRBJ2-2; TRBD1 aligns across 10 bases. V trimming: 5 bases; J trimming: 5 bases; junction bases outside the gene matches: 5. This CDR3 contains 15 residues. CDR1 is SGHTA and CDR2 is FQGNSA in the germline V gene. CDR3 nucleotide sequence: TGTGCCAGCAGCCTTACGGGACAGGGGACCGGGGAGCTGTTTTTT. Translating it yields CASSLTGQGTGELFF.

This clone was picked up a small number of times. This CDR3 fails to terminate in the conserved phenylalanine or tryptophan, so it likely reflects a read error. The chain employs TRBV2 and TRBJ1-3; 8 nucleotides line up with TRBD1. Germline CDR1 and CDR2: SNHLY and FYNNEI. The CDR3 is made up of 13 amino acids. Germline trimming cut 9 bases from V and 10 bases from J; bases unmatched to any gene: 11. The CDR3 here is CASAGGQGRTIYL. The DNA of the CDR3 is TGTGCCAGTGCGGGTGGACAGGGCCGAACCATATATTTG.

This chain connects TRBV7-9 to TRBJ2-7; no definite D call. The CDR3 covers 16 residues. Germline values: CDR1 SEHNR, CDR2 FQNEAQ (reference sequence). Deletions cut 6 bases from V and 1 base from J, with 19 bases between. CDR3 residues: CASRKRPNTRSYEQYF. The DNA of the CDR3 is TGTGCCAGCAGAAAGAGACCAAATACGCGGTCCTACGAGCAGTACTTC.

This clone was seen more than once but under ten times. Here the CDR3 reads CASSTSGRNTGELFF. CDR3 nucleotides: TGTGCCAGCAGCACTAGCGGGAGAAACACCGGGGAGCTGTTTTTT. The genes are TRBV9 and TRBJ2-2, with 11 bases fitting TRBD2. The CDR3 totals 15 residues. V shed 4 bases, J shed 2 bases, and the junction held 1 base outside the gene matches. Germline lookup yields CDR1 SGDLS and CDR2 YYNGEE.

This clone turned up a few times. The CDR3 loop reads CASSKGGTSNQPQHF. The DNA of the CDR3 is TGTGCCAGCAGCAAAGGCGGGACGTCCAATCAGCCCCAGCATTTT. The chain employs TRBV21-1 and TRBJ1-5. TRBV21-1 counts as a pseudogene. The CDR3 spans 15 residues.

This clone was observed a few times. The rearrangement links TRBV18 to TRBJ2-5, with TRBD2 identical over 7 bases. The DNA end is a closer match to TRBJ2-7, so the J assignment may be wrong. The CDR3 is 15 residues long. CDR1 is KGHSH and CDR2 is LQKENI in the germline V gene. CDR3 in DNA: TGTGCCAGCTCACCACTAGAGGGAGGGACCTACGAGCAGTACTTC. As protein: CASSPLEGGTYEQYF.

The table lists this clone with a few counts. The V gene is TRBV4-2, the J gene TRBJ2-7; 9 positions agree with TRBD2. The V and J ends lost 1 base and 3 bases, in that order; junction bases with no gene match: 10. The CDR3 is 17 residues long. The germline gives CDR1 LGHNA, CDR2 YNFKEQ. The CDR3 DNA is TGTGCCAGCAGCCAAGGGGGCCTAGCGGGAAGGTTCTACGAGCAGTACTTC. Protein: CASSQGGLAGRFYEQYF.

J is TRBJ2-5 and V is TRBV5-5; D is perhaps TRBD2 (6 bases). V was clipped by 1 base and J by 2 bases, with 15 bases between them. Germline-derived CDR1 and CDR2 are SGHKS and YYEKEE (reference sequence). The CDR3 has 16 amino acids. The CDR3 spells CASSLSVGGLQETQYF. The CDR3 DNA reads as TGTGCCAGCAGCTTGTCTGTGGGGGGACTTCAAGAGACCCAGTACTTC.

The sample holds a few counts of this clone. V usage is TRBV7-8 and J usage is TRBJ1-1; D unresolved. This CDR3 has 13 residues. CDR1 and CDR2 (germline): SGHVS, FQNEAQ. V was pared by 5 bases and J by 4 bases, with 11 bases between. This chain's CDR3 is CASSPRGITEAFF. The CDR3 DNA is TGTGCCAGCAGCCCCAGAGGGATCACTGAAGCTTTCTTT.

The rearrangement links TRBV5-4 to TRBJ1-2, with 7 bases lining up with TRBD1. Germline V gene data show CDR1 as SGHNT and CDR2 as YYREEE (reference sequence). The CDR3 is 13 residues long. The V and J ends lost 4 bases and 2 bases, in that order; junction bases with no gene match: 2. The CDR3 DNA is TGTGCCAGCAGCCTACAGGGGAACTATGGCTACACCTTC. Its protein product is CASSLQGNYGYTF. The entire variable domain, with the rest obtained from reference TRBV5-4 and TRBJ1-2, is as follows: ETGVTQSPTHLIKTRGQQVTLRCSSQSGHNTVSWYQQALGQGPQFIFQYYREEENGRGNFPPRFSGLQFPNYSSELNVNALELDDSALYLCASSLQGNYGYTFGSGTRLTVV.

J is TRBJ2-5 and V is TRBV5-1, with 12 bases fitting TRBD2. Near its end, the DNA agrees better with TRBJ2-7, so the J call may be wrong. The CDR3 contains 16 residues. Germline V gene lookup returns CDR1 SGHRS and CDR2 YFSETQ. CDR3 residues: CASSTPGLAGTYEQYF. CDR3 DNA: TGCGCCAGCAGCACCCCGGGACTAGCGGGTACCTACGAGCAGTACTTC.

The chain links TRBV7-8 to TRBJ2-2; 11 nucleotides match TRBD1. The CDR3 has 17 amino acids. V dropped 1 base and J dropped 0; count of bases not matched to a gene: 1. CDR1 and CDR2 (germline): SGHVS, FQNEAQ. This CDR3 reads CASSLGTGGANTGELFF. CDR3 coding DNA: TGTGCCAGCAGCTTAGGGACAGGGGGCGCGAACACCGGGGAGCTGTTTTTT.

The V and J genes are TRBV27 and TRBJ2-7, with TRBD1 as a possible D gene (5 bases). Trimming removed 6 bases from V and 7 bases from J, with 10 bases in between. CDR3 length: 11 amino acids. Germline assignment: CDR1 MNHEY and CDR2 SMNVEV (reference sequence). In DNA, the CDR3 is TGTGCCAGCAGAGGGGCCGGGGAGCAGTACTTC. Translation gives CASRGAGEQYF.

V is TRBV6-1 and J is TRBJ2-5, with 14 bases lining up with TRBD2. This CDR3 has 18 amino acids. V lost 3 bases and J lost 7; bases outside the gene matches: 13. Per germline, CDR1 MNHNS and CDR2 SASEGT. The CDR3 reads CASSEPGLAGVRGRTQYF. The CDR3 DNA follows: TGTGCCAGCAGTGAGCCGGGACTAGCGGGAGTAAGGGGACGGACCCAGTACTTC.

This clone was observed a handful of times. The junction does not match germline at one end; this may be a read error. The chain uses TRBV7-2 and TRBJ1-2; D is perhaps TRBD1 (5 bases). Per germline, CDR1 SGHTA and CDR2 FQGNSA. This CDR3 is 16 amino acids long. The DNA of the CDR3 is TGTGCCAGCAGCTTAGCGTCGGGGGTCGGTTACTACGGCTACACCTTC. Protein product: CASSLASGVGYYGYTF.

This clone was seen ten or more times. V gene TRBV6-1 combines with J gene TRBJ1-5, with a possible D match to TRBD1 (6 bases). This CDR3 has 14 amino acids. The V gene lost 2 bases and the J gene lost 7 bases, with 12 bases spanning the gap. CDR1 is MNHNS, CDR2 SASEGT, per germline. The CDR3 DNA follows: TGTGCCAGCAGTGAATTGCAGGGGAGCCAGCCCCAGCATTTT. Translation: CASSELQGSQPQHF.

J is TRBJ1-2 and V is TRBV7-2, with D possibly being TRBD1 (6 bases). This CDR3 spans 13 amino acids. Germline loops: CDR1 SGHTA, CDR2 FQGNSA. Trimming pared 6 bases from V and 6 bases from J, leaving 14 bases between. The CDR3 DNA reads TGTGCCAGCAGTTCAGACAGGTCGGATGGCTACACCTTC. Translated, it gives CASSSDRSDGYTF.

The chain uses TRBV2 and TRBJ2-3, with 12 bases fitting TRBD2. Germline CDR1 reads SNHLY; CDR2 reads FYNNEI. V gave up 6 bases and J gave up 5 bases; unmatched junction bases: 21. CDR3 length: 20 amino acids. This CDR3 is CASRGVGGARLAGEIDTQYF. The DNA of the CDR3 is TGTGCCAGCAGGGGGGTTGGGGGGGCGAGACTAGCGGGAGAGATAGATACGCAGTATTTT.

This chain's CDR3 is CASSLEIAGDYEQYF. As DNA, the CDR3 is TGTGCCAGCAGCCTAGAGATAGCGGGAGACTACGAGCAGTACTTC. The rearrangement uses TRBV7-9 and TRBJ2-5; 9 positions match TRBD2. Gene TRBJ2-7 matches the end of the DNA better, so the J call may be wrong. The CDR3 runs 15 residues. Germline lookup yields CDR1 SEHNR and CDR2 FQNEAQ (reference sequence).

This clone was seen more than once but under ten times. The chain has TRBV9 and TRBJ2-1, with 14 bases that match TRBD2. The CDR3 extends over 16 amino acids. The V segment lost 5 bases and the J segment 6 bases; nucleotides outside the gene matches: 7. The germline gives CDR1 SGDLS, CDR2 YYNGEE. CDR3 region: CASREGLAGASNEQFF. CDR3 DNA sequence: TGTGCCAGCAGAGAGGGACTAGCGGGAGCGTCCAATGAGCAGTTCTTC.

This clone has a single count. This chain connects TRBV12-5 to TRBJ1-5; 11 bases fit TRBD1. Germline V gene sequence: CDR1 LGHNT, CDR2 FRNRAP. The CDR3 sequence is 15 residues long. V lost 5 bases and J lost 4; bases outside the gene matches: 4. CDR3 protein: CASGTGTGGNQPQHF. Here the CDR3 DNA reads TGTGCTAGTGGTACCGGGACAGGGGGAAATCAGCCCCAGCATTTT.

This clone was seen a handful of times. The chain joins TRBV25-1 to TRBJ2-5; possibly TRBD2 for D (5 bases). The tail of the sequence fits TRBJ2-7 better, so the J call may be wrong. The CDR3 runs 14 residues. Germline lookup yields CDR1 MGHDK and CDR2 SYGVNS. The CDR3 sequence is CASSEPGNPYEQYF. The CDR3 coding sequence is TGTGCCAGCAGTGAACCGGGAAACCCATACGAGCAGTACTTC.

The gene calls are TRBV19 and TRBJ2-5, with 9 bases fitting TRBD1. The J call may be wrong; the DNA end is better matched by TRBJ2-7. This CDR3 has 15 residues. Germline-derived CDR1 and CDR2 are LNHDA and SQIVND (reference sequence). CDR3 in amino acids: CASSYGTGPTYEQYF. In nucleotides, the CDR3 is TGTGCCAGTAGTTACGGGACAGGGCCAACCTACGAGCAGTACTTC.

The table lists this clone with a few counts. The chain recombines TRBV7-2 with TRBJ2-2; TRBD2 matches 7 bases. This CDR3 spans 16 amino acids. V dropped 5 bases and J dropped 5; count of bases not matched to a gene: 11. The germline gives CDR1 SGHTA, CDR2 FQGNSA. The DNA of the CDR3 is TGTGCCAGCAGCCCAGGGCGACTAGCAGCGACCGGGGAGCTGTTTTTT. This translates into CASSPGRLAATGELFF.

This rearrangement joins TRBV7-3 to TRBJ2-3; 8 nucleotides match TRBD2. The junction had 9 bases not matched to a gene; V was cut back by 5 bases and J by 2 bases. The germline V gene encodes CDR1 SGHTA and CDR2 FQGTGA. The CDR3 spans 16 residues. CDR3 region: CASSAIGREVTDTQYF. CDR3 in DNA: TGTGCCAGCAGCGCTATAGGGCGGGAGGTCACAGATACGCAGTATTTT.

This sequence joins TRBV28 and TRBJ2-7, with D possibly TRBD2 on 6 matching bases. Germline V gene sequence: CDR1 MDHEN, CDR2 SYDVKM. The CDR3 loop spans 14 amino acids. V gave up 6 bases and J gave up 2 bases, with 14 bases separating them. CDR3 amino acids: CASSFGLRPYEQYF. In DNA form, the CDR3 reads TGTGCCAGCAGCTTCGGACTAAGACCCTACGAGCAGTACTTC.